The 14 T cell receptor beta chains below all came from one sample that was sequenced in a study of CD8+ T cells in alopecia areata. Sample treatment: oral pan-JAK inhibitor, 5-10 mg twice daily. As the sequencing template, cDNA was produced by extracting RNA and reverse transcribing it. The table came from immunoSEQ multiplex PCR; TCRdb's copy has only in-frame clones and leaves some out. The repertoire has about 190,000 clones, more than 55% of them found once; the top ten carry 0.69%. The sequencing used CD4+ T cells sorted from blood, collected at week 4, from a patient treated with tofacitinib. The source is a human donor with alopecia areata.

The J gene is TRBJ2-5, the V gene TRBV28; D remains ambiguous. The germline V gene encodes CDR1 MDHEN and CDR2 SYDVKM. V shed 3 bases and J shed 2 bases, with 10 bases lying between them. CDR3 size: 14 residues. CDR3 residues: CASSFSLQQETQYF. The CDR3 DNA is TGTGCCAGCAGTTTTTCCCTCCAACAAGAGACCCAGTACTTC. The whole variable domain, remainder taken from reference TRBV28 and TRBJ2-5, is DVKVTQSSRYLVKRTGEKVFLECVQDMDHENMFWYRQDPGLGLRLIYFSYDVKMKEKGDIPEGYSVSREKKERFSLILESASTNQTSMYLCASSFSLQQETQYFGPGTRLLVL.

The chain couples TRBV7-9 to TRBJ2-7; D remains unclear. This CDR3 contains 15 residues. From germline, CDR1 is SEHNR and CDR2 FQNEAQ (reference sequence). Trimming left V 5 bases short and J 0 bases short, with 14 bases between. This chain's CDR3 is CASSPRIGFSYEQYF. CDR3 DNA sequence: TGTGCCAGCAGCCCCCGAATAGGGTTCTCCTACGAGCAGTACTTC.

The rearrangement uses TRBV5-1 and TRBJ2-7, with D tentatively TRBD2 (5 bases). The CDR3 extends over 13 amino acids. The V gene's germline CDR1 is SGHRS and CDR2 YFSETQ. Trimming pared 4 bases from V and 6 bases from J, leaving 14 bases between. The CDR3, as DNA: TGCGCCAGCAGCCTAGCCCCTGGCGGCGAGCAGTACTTC. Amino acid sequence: CASSLAPGGEQYF.

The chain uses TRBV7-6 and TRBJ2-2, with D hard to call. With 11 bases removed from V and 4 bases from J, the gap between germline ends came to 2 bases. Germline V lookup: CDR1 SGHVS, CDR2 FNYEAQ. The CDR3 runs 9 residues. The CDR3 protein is CAPTGELFF. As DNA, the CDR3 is TGTGCCCCCACCGGGGAGCTGTTTTTT.

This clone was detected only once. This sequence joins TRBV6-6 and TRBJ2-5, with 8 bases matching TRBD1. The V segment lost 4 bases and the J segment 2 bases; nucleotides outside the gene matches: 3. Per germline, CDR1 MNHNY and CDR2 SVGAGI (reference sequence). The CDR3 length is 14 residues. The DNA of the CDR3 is TGTGCCAGCAGTTGGGGACAGGTTCAAGAGACCCAGTACTTC. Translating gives CASSWGQVQETQYF.

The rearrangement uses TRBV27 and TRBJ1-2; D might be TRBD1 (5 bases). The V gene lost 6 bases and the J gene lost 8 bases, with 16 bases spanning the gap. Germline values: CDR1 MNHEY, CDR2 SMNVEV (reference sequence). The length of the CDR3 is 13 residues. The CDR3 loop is CASSRDPRRGYTF. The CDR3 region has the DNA TGTGCCAGCAGCCGGGACCCTAGACGGGGCTACACCTTC.

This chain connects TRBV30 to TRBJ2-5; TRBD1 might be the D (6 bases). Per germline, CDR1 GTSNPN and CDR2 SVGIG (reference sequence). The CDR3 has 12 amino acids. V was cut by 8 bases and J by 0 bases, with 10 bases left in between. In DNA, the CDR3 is TGTGCCGGGAACAGGGACCAAGAGACCCAGTACTTC. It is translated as CAGNRDQETQYF.

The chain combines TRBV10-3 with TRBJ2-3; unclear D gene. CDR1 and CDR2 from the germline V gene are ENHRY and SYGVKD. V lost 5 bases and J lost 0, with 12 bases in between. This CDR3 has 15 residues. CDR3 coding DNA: TGTGCCATCAGTCCTGCGGCCCCTAGCACAGATACGCAGTATTTT. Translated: CAISPAAPSTDTQYF.

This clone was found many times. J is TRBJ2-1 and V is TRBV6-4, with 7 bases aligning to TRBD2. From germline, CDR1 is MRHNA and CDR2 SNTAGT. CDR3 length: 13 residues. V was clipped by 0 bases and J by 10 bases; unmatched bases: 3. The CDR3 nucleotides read TGTGCCAGCAGTGACTCTTGGGGAGGGGAGCAGTTCTTC. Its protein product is CASSDSWGGEQFF.

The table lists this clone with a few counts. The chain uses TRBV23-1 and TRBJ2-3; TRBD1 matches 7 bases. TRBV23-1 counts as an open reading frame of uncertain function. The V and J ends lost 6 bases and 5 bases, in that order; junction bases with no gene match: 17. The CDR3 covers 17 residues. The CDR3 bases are TGCGCCAGCAGGCACAGATCCGACAGGGTACGGAGAGATACGCAGTATTTT. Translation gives CASRHRSDRVRRDTQYF.

CDR3 nucleotides: TGTGCCACCAGCAGACCCGGGGTAGCGGGAGAGCAGTACTTC. The encoded protein is CATSRPGVAGEQYF. The chain uses TRBV15 and TRBJ2-7, with 8 bases lining up with TRBD2. Germline CDR1 is LNHNV and CDR2 is YYDKDF (reference sequence). The V and J ends lost 2 bases and 7 bases, in that order; junction bases with no gene match: 7. CDR3 length: 14 residues.

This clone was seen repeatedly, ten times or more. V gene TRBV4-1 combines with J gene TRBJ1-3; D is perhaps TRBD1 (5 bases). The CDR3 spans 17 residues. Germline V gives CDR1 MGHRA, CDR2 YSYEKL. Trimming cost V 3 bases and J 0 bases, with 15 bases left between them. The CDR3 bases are TGCGCCAGCAGCCAGAACCGGGACCGAAGCTCTGGAAACACCATATATTTT. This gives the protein CASSQNRDRSSGNTIYF.

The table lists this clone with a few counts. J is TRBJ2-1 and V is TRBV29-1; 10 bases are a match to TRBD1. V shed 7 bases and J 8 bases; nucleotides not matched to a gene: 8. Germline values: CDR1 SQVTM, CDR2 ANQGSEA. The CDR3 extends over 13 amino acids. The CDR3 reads CSGRDRGSYEQFF. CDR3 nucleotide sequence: TGCAGCGGGCGGGACAGGGGATCTTATGAGCAGTTCTTC.

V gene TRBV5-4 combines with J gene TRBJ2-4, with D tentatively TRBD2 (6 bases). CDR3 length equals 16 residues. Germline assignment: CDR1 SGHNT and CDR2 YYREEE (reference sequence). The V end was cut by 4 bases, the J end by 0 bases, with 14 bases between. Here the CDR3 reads CASSPSGELAKNIQYF. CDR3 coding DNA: TGTGCCAGCAGCCCTTCGGGAGAACTAGCCAAAAACATTCAGTACTTC.